This TCR beta chain came from a study of T cell repertoires in aging, cancer and after chemotherapy. The overall study: Patients with chronic lymphocytic leukemia were sampled before and after fludarabine- or bendamustine-based chemotherapy. Millions of TCR reads were in the whole dataset.

Multiplex touch-down PCR with TRB-A/B primers amplified rearranged V-D-J TRB sequences. Via MiXCR, TCRdb re-called the multiplex PCR reads, giving one row per CDR3 protein. The sample contains about 4,500 distinct CDR3 sequences, 20% to 30% of which appear only once. In germline, CDR1 is MGHRA, CDR2 YSYEKL. The CDR3 has 17 amino acids. V lost 0 bases, J lost 1 base, and 13 bases lay in between. The template was genomic DNA from peripheral blood, not RNA. The origin of this receptor is a human donor with a blood cancer. The specimen sequenced was blood. The J gene is TRBJ2-1, the V gene TRBV4-1; D is possibly TRBD2 (6 bases). This CDR3 is CASSQEGRGKSYNEQFF. CDR3 in DNA: TGCGCCAGCAGCCAAGAAGGGCGCGGGAAGTCCTACAATGAGCAGTTCTTC.